Below, one T cell receptor (beta chain) is given with its context. The data are from a study of blood T cell repertoires in COVID-19. In the study overall: The United States, Italy and Spain supplied acute and convalescent COVID-19 samples. Nucleic acid was either cDNA or gDNA, and it came from T cells, B-cell-depleted T cells, or PBMCs.

Looked up from germline, CDR1 is LGHDT and CDR2 is YNNKEL (reference sequence). The CDR3 contains 15 residues. The ends lost 5 bases at V and 2 bases at J; junction bases unmatched: 6. Per the study methods: Reference gene primer amplification gave estimated nucleated cell counts. Assay: immunoSEQ multiplex PCR; the TCRdb copy retains only in-frame clones and omits some. V and J calls and clone size come straight from that table; D and trimming were deduced from the DNA. The repertoire consists of 25,000 to 30,000 clones, with 70% to 90% occurring once and the leading ten covering approximately 2.4%.

The chain joins TRBV3-1 (or the pseudogene TRBV3-2) to TRBJ2-5, with 9 positions matching TRBD1. Specimen: peripheral blood. This clonotype originated in a human donor in a cohort sampled during active COVID-19. CDR3 sequence reads: CASSSWDRVQETQYF. DNA for the CDR3: TGTGCCAGCAGCTCCTGGGACAGGGTTCAAGAGACCCAGTACTTC.